The rows below give T cell receptor beta chains drawn from one sample of a study of cytomegalovirus exposure and HLA in healthy donors. Libraries were prepared by immunoSEQ multiplex PCR; TCRdb keeps only in-frame clonotypes and omits some of them. Of about 190,000 clones in the sample, 87% were seen once. Sequences were obtained from PBMCs. These receptors came from a man aged 30 to 45 in good health and CMV-seronegative. CDR3s include the opening cysteine and the closing phenylalanine or tryptophan. The order of the fields is clone size, CDR3 length, V gene, CDR3 protein. A clone size is listed for some rows: how often the clone was seen (once, few, many), or a class if it is expanded.

clone_size: NA; cdr3_length: 19; v_call: TRBV7-8; cdr3_aa: CASSLDSTTGTSGRYEQYF
clone_size: NA; cdr3_length: 10; v_call: TRBV7-9; cdr3_aa: CASSLTDRFF
clone_size: NA; cdr3_length: 13; v_call: TRBV11-2; cdr3_aa: CASRTTGTGELFF
clone_size: NA; cdr3_length: 13; v_call: TRBV10-3; cdr3_aa: CATAGTSGNEQFF
clone_size: NA; cdr3_length: 15; v_call: TRBV6-6; cdr3_aa: CASSFDSPPGNTIYF
clone_size: NA; cdr3_length: 15; v_call: TRBV4-3; cdr3_aa: CASSQESGQGSPLHF
clone_size: few; cdr3_length: 15; v_call: TRBV4-1; cdr3_aa: CASIPFYGSYNEQFF
clone_size: NA; cdr3_length: 12; v_call: TRBV29-1; cdr3_aa: CSVVELNTEAFF
clone_size: NA; cdr3_length: 14; v_call: TRBV29-1; cdr3_aa: CSVEEEGSGCEQYF
clone_size: NA; cdr3_length: 17; v_call: TRBV7-9; cdr3_aa: CASSRALAGGLTGELFF
clone_size: NA; cdr3_length: 14; v_call: TRBV6-4; cdr3_aa: CASSDSMRSTEQFF
clone_size: few; cdr3_length: 14; v_call: TRBV6-6; cdr3_aa: CASGLTATNEKLFF
clone_size: NA; cdr3_length: 15; v_call: TRBV6-1; cdr3_aa: CASSEGSGRVYGYTF
clone_size: NA; cdr3_length: 16; v_call: TRBV27; cdr3_aa: CASSSNLQMMSTEAFF
clone_size: NA; cdr3_length: 14; v_call: TRBV2; cdr3_aa: CASSEIYSNQPQHF
clone_size: NA; cdr3_length: 11; v_call: TRBV20-1; cdr3_aa: CSARLGQGYTF
clone_size: once; cdr3_length: 14; v_call: TRBV29-1; cdr3_aa: CSVDRREGTGELFF
clone_size: NA; cdr3_length: 14; v_call: TRBV28; cdr3_aa: CASSLVSINEKLFF
clone_size: once; cdr3_length: 16; v_call: TRBV19; cdr3_aa: CASSLLSTGLRNEQFF
clone_size: NA; cdr3_length: 13; v_call: TRBV5-1; cdr3_aa: CASSLGELTELFF
clone_size: once; cdr3_length: 14; v_call: TRBV27; cdr3_aa: CASRRQGAQTEAFF
clone_size: NA; cdr3_length: 18; v_call: TRBV28; cdr3_aa: CASKFLTGTSSYNSPLHF
clone_size: few; cdr3_length: 13; v_call: TRBV4-2; cdr3_aa: CASSQSGAGELFF
clone_size: NA; cdr3_length: 16; v_call: TRBV10-1; cdr3_aa: CASSEYRGKEGTEAFF
clone_size: NA; cdr3_length: 13; v_call: TRBV27; cdr3_aa: CASRTSPSYEQYF
clone_size: NA; cdr3_length: 17; v_call: TRBV7-6; cdr3_aa: CASSSTPGGRPGAEAFF
clone_size: NA; cdr3_length: 16; v_call: TRBV13; cdr3_aa: CASSLDRGTGANVLTF
clone_size: NA; cdr3_length: 16; v_call: TRBV6-6; cdr3_aa: CASSPLTGSFSGELFF
clone_size: NA; cdr3_length: 15; v_call: TRBV5-4; cdr3_aa: CASSGDYAYYNEQFF
clone_size: NA; cdr3_length: 14; v_call: TRBV4-1; cdr3_aa: CASSHEVANYGYTF
clone_size: NA; cdr3_length: 16; v_call: TRBV14; cdr3_aa: CASTTGDRGRNSPLHF
clone_size: NA; cdr3_length: 15; v_call: TRBV4-3; cdr3_aa: CASSQDQAGRDEQFF
clone_size: NA; cdr3_length: 11; v_call: TRBV5-4; cdr3_aa: CASSLSGELFF
clone_size: NA; cdr3_length: 14; v_call: TRBV2; cdr3_aa: CASSLGEAQETQYF
clone_size: NA; cdr3_length: 15; v_call: TRBV7-7; cdr3_aa: CASSSDSSSYNEQFF
clone_size: few; cdr3_length: 13; v_call: TRBV15; cdr3_aa: CATSFRHSAEQYF
clone_size: NA; cdr3_length: 14; v_call: TRBV29-1; cdr3_aa: CSVFGSTGINEQFF
clone_size: NA; cdr3_length: 14; v_call: TRBV30; cdr3_aa: CAWSPYSGANVLTF
clone_size: NA; cdr3_length: 14; v_call: TRBV14; cdr3_aa: CASSQGDNMFGYTF
clone_size: once; cdr3_length: 15; v_call: TRBV6-1; cdr3_aa: CASVRLRGAQETQYF
clone_size: NA; cdr3_length: 14; v_call: TRBV19; cdr3_aa: CASSIGTGNYGYTF
clone_size: NA; cdr3_length: 15; v_call: TRBV11-1; cdr3_aa: CASSLAGQGGTEQFF
clone_size: once; cdr3_length: 13; v_call: TRBV10-1; cdr3_aa: CASSARVADTQYF
clone_size: NA; cdr3_length: 13; v_call: TRBV15; cdr3_aa: CATSRDQEGHQYF
clone_size: NA; cdr3_length: 15; v_call: TRBV27; cdr3_aa: CASSRGLAVDYEQYF
clone_size: NA; cdr3_length: 15; v_call: TRBV6-6; cdr3_aa: CASSRQGRGNEKLFF